This TCR beta chain was profiled in a study of shared clonotypes between healthy human individuals. TCRdb keeps only in-frame clones here, not all; method: immunoSEQ multiplex PCR. Of hundreds of thousands of clones detected, 60% to 75% appear once; the ten largest clones hold 1.5% to 2%. Per the germline V gene, CDR1 is PRHDT and CDR2 is FYEKMQ (reference sequence). The CDR3 is made up of 13 amino acids. V gave up 5 bases and J gave up 2 bases, with 9 bases separating them. The clonotype was recovered from a woman in her twenties or thirties in good health. This sequence joins TRBV13 and TRBJ1-2; D is perhaps TRBD1 (5 bases). The sequencing sample was made of memory CD4+ T cells sorted from blood. Subset denoted: CD45RA-negative fraction. The CDR3 protein is CASSAGRNYGYTF. CDR3 sequence (DNA): TGTGCCAGCAGCGCGGGACGGAACTATGGCTACACCTTC.